This TCR beta chain came from a study of T cells in Graves' hyperthyroidism and ophthalmopathy. Study-wide findings and caveats: Using 13 V-J features, a model discriminated ophthalmopathy from stable hyperthyroidism. Most expanded thyroid clonotypes above 0.001 also appeared in blood.

As concerns this clonotype: The antigen remains undetermined.

RNA transcripts served as the template for amplifying TCR beta CDR3 regions. Using the HTBI primer set, a first-round RT-PCR was run on the TCR CDR3. MiXCR was run by TCRdb on the multiplex PCR reads, yielding one entry per CDR3 protein. Altogether 460,000 or so distinct CDR3 sequences are present, under 15% being singletons, with the ten largest covering over 15%. This clonotype originated in a young woman with Graves' hyperthyroidism. Sequenced: blood.

The CDR3 nucleotides read TGTGCCAGCAGCTCAGGGGGGATAGGAAATGAGCAGTTCTTC. It is translated as CASSSGGIGNEQFF. The J gene is TRBJ2-1, the V gene TRBV11-3, with D possibly being TRBD1 (7 bases). The CDR3 extends over 14 amino acids. Deletions cut 4 bases from V and 7 bases from J, with 14 bases between. Germline CDR1 is SGHNT and CDR2 is YENEEA.